Below, 15 T cell receptor beta chains from the same sample are listed, as sequenced in a study of T cells in Graves' hyperthyroidism and ophthalmopathy. Template material for amplifying TCR beta CDR3 regions consisted of RNA transcripts. Using the HTBI primer set, a first-round RT-PCR was run on the TCR CDR3. TCRdb fed the multiplex PCR reads into MiXCR, producing one record per CDR3 protein. The sample yields 500,000 to 750,000 distinct CDR3 sequences, just over 45% seen once. Specimen: peripheral blood or thyroid tissue (not recorded which). The receptors were sampled from a woman aged 18 to 35 with Graves' hyperthyroidism.

This clonotype has ten or more counts. This rearrangement joins TRBV2 to TRBJ1-2; unclear D gene. The germline gives CDR1 SNHLY, CDR2 FYNNEI. V lost 1 base and J lost 3, with 9 bases in between. This CDR3 contains 14 residues. The CDR3 loop is CASSEGARDYGYTF. CDR3 nucleotide sequence: TGTGCCAGCAGTGAAGGGGCTAGAGACTATGGCTACACCTTC.

This chain uses TRBV20-1 with TRBJ1-5, with TRBD1 matching over 10 bases. The germline V gene encodes CDR1 DFQATT and CDR2 SNEGSKA (reference sequence). J lost 7 bases, V lost 6 bases, and 6 bases had no gene match. The CDR3 totals 13 residues. CDR3 in amino acids: CSARTGGGQPQHF. For the CDR3, the DNA is TGCAGTGCAAGGACAGGGGGAGGGCAGCCCCAGCATTTT.

This clonotype turned up a few times. A much larger clone lies one base from this, so it may be a read error. The CDR3 does not close with the conserved phenylalanine or tryptophan, likely indicating a read error. The chain employs TRBV9 and TRBJ1-1; 7 nucleotides line up with TRBD1. The germline V gene has CDR1 SGDLS and CDR2 YYNGEE. CDR3 length: 14 residues. J was trimmed by 5 bases and V by 0 bases; bases with no gene match: 4. CDR3 bases: TGTGCCAGCAGCGTAGAGGTCAGGGGGACTGAAGCTTTCTCT. Protein: CASSVEVRGTEAFS.

This clonotype was counted once. The gene calls are TRBV7-8 and TRBJ2-5; D possibly uses TRBD1 or TRBD2 (6 bases each). Looked up from germline, CDR1 is SGHVS and CDR2 is FQNEAQ. The CDR3 totals 15 residues. Trimming removed 0 bases at V and 5 bases at J, with 13 bases between. The CDR3 region is CASSLAFRGGETQYF. CDR3 nucleotide sequence: TGTGCCAGCAGCTTAGCCTTCAGGGGAGGCGAGACCCAGTACTTC.

The count of this clonotype is one. The V gene is TRBV29-1, the J gene TRBJ1-1; 8 bases align to TRBD1. The trim removed 4 bases at V and 7 bases at J, leaving 11 bases unmatched. CDR3 length: 14 amino acids. Germline V gene lookup returns CDR1 SQVTM and CDR2 ANQGSEA. CDR3 nucleotides: TGCAGCGTTGTTCCGCAGGGGGCGGGTAATGAAGCTTTCTTT. Translation: CSVVPQGAGNEAFF.

This clonotype was detected ten times or more. The chain recombines TRBV10-3 with TRBJ1-1; 9 bases line up with TRBD1. J lost 2 bases, V lost 6 bases, and 4 bases had no gene match. Germline V gene data show CDR1 as ENHRY and CDR2 as SYGVKD. The CDR3 contains 14 residues. The CDR3 loop reads CAIRGTGTNTEAFF. The CDR3 DNA follows: TGTGCCATCAGAGGGACAGGGACAAACACTGAAGCTTTCTTT.

The sample holds many counts of this clonotype. This chain links TRBV6-2 or TRBV6-3 with TRBJ1-2, with D possibly being TRBD1 (5 bases). The V and J ends lost 6 bases and 4 bases respectively, with 9 bases between them. The length of the CDR3 is 12 residues. Germline lookup yields CDR1 MNHEY and CDR2 SVGEGT. In nucleotides, the CDR3 is TGTGCCAGCAGGGCCGACAGCTATGGCTACACCTTC. It codes for CASRADSYGYTF.

V gene TRBV7-9 combines with J gene TRBJ2-7; a weak D match, TRBD2 (5 bases). V was pared by 3 bases and J by 3 bases, with 18 bases between. Germline assignment: CDR1 SEHNR and CDR2 FQNEAQ (reference sequence). This CDR3 is 16 amino acids long. The CDR3 DNA reads TGTGCCAGCAGCTTGCTAGCCTGGGGAGCGAGCTACGAGCAGTACTTC. This translates into CASSLLAWGASYEQYF.

The chain recombines TRBV7-9 with TRBJ1-2, with 10 bases aligning to TRBD1. CDR3 size: 14 residues. The V gene's germline CDR1 is SEHNR and CDR2 FQNEAQ (reference sequence). V gave up 5 bases and J gave up 5 bases; unmatched junction bases: 5. The CDR3 spells CASSGDRGYYGYTF. The CDR3 region has the DNA TGTGCCAGCAGCGGGGACAGGGGCTATTATGGCTACACCTTC.

In this sample, this clonotype turned up many times. J is TRBJ1-5 and V is TRBV7-2; D is perhaps TRBD1 (5 bases). Looked up from germline, CDR1 is SGHTA and CDR2 is FQGNSA. V lost 0 bases to trimming and J lost 4 bases, with 10 bases between them. The CDR3 covers 15 residues. The CDR3 sequence: CASSLAGQSNQPQHF. The CDR3 DNA reads as TGTGCCAGCAGCTTAGCGGGGCAGTCAAATCAGCCCCAGCATTTT.

The V call is TRBV7-9, the J call TRBJ1-1; D unclear. Germline lookup yields CDR1 SEHNR and CDR2 FQNEAQ (reference sequence). Trimming left V 4 bases short and J 7 bases short, with 19 bases between. This CDR3 is built from 15 residues. CDR3 bases: TGTGCCAGCAGCTGGACTAGCGGGAGGACGGGTGAAGCTTTCTTT. Translating gives CASSWTSGRTGEAFF. The whole variable domain, filled in from reference TRBV7-9 and TRBJ1-1, reads DTGVSQNPRHKITKRGQNVTFRCDPISEHNRLYWYRQTLGQGPEFLTYFQNEAQLEKSRLLSDRFSAERPKGSFSTLEIQRTEQGDSAMYLCASSWTSGRTGEAFFGQGTRLTVV.

The V and J genes are TRBV29-1 and TRBJ2-3; 8 positions match TRBD2. The CDR3 is 14 residues long. V lost 7 bases, J lost 3 bases, and 9 bases stayed unmatched. Per the germline V gene, CDR1 is SQVTM and CDR2 is ANQGSEA. CDR3: CSAHGSSGTDTQYF. The CDR3, as DNA: TGCAGCGCCCACGGCTCTAGCGGGACAGATACGCAGTATTTT.

This clonotype was seen ten or more times. This chain joins TRBV5-4 and TRBJ2-2; D not certain. The CDR3 is 12 residues long. Germline V gene lookup returns CDR1 SGHNT and CDR2 YYREEE (reference sequence). Trimming left V 7 bases short and J 7 bases short, with 11 bases between. CDR3 nucleotide sequence: TGTGCCAGCCGGTTGTCTGGCGGGGAGCTGTTTTTT. Protein: CASRLSGGELFF.

This clonotype was seen repeatedly, ten times or more. The chain recombines TRBV12-3 or TRBV12-4 with TRBJ1-5; 11 nucleotides line up with TRBD1. V shed 5 bases, J shed 5 bases, and the junction held 2 bases outside the gene matches. This CDR3 contains 14 residues. The CDR3 spells CASSGGQGDQPQHF. In DNA form, the CDR3 reads TGTGCCAGCAGTGGGGGACAGGGGGATCAGCCCCAGCATTTT.

This clonotype has only a few counts. The chain combines TRBV5-5 with TRBJ2-7; tentative D call: TRBD2 (6 bases). V shed 3 bases and J shed 2 bases, with 18 bases lying between them. The CDR3 loop spans 16 amino acids. The germline V gene has CDR1 SGHKS and CDR2 YYEKEE (reference sequence). For the CDR3, the DNA is TGTGCCAGCAGCTCACGACCGGGACTCGCGACCTACGAGCAGTACTTC. This encodes CASSSRPGLATYEQYF.